Below, one T cell receptor (beta chain) is given with its context. This specimen comes from a study of T cell changes during pregnancy in multiple sclerosis. Data came from immunoSEQ multiplex PCR; TCRdb stores just in-frame clones and leaves some out. The sample shows tens of thousands of clones, roughly nine tenths of them seen only once. From germline, CDR1 is SGHNT and CDR2 YENEEA. The V end was cut by 5 bases, the J end by 2 bases, with 9 bases between. This CDR3 comprises 13 residues. This clonotype was sampled from a female donor with multiple sclerosis, enrolled in a pregnancy study. The gene calls are TRBV11-3 and TRBJ1-1, with D perhaps matching TRBD1 (5 bases). The material sequenced was CD4+ T cells from peripheral blood mononuclear cells, taken in the first trimester of pregnancy. The CDR3 loop reads CASSPDSNTEAFF. As DNA, the CDR3 is TGTGCCAGCAGCCCCGACAGTAACACTGAAGCTTTCTTT.